This T cell receptor beta chain was recorded in a study of T cell responses to AZD1222 COVID-19 vaccine. This CDR3 has 13 amino acids. Trimming stripped 0 bases from V and 8 bases from J, with 10 bases between. The germline gives CDR1 MNHEY, CDR2 SVGAGI. Whole-study findings and limits: Repertoire samples came only from after the peak T cell response. Seropositive at baseline were only a handful of AZD1222 recipients.

The data were produced by immunoSEQ multiplex PCR, yet TCRdb's version contains in-frame clones alone and is incomplete. This table holds about 56,000 clones, 80% to 90% found once. Points on this clone: Its antigen is as yet unknown.

The sequencing used peripheral blood, collected on day 0 of AZD1222 vaccination. The chain joins TRBV6-5 to TRBJ1-2, with a possible D match to TRBD1 (6 bases). The source of this sequence is an adult in good health. The CDR3 sequence is CASSYSRGWGYTF. The CDR3, as DNA: TGTGCCAGCAGTTACTCGAGGGGGTGGGGCTACACCTTC.